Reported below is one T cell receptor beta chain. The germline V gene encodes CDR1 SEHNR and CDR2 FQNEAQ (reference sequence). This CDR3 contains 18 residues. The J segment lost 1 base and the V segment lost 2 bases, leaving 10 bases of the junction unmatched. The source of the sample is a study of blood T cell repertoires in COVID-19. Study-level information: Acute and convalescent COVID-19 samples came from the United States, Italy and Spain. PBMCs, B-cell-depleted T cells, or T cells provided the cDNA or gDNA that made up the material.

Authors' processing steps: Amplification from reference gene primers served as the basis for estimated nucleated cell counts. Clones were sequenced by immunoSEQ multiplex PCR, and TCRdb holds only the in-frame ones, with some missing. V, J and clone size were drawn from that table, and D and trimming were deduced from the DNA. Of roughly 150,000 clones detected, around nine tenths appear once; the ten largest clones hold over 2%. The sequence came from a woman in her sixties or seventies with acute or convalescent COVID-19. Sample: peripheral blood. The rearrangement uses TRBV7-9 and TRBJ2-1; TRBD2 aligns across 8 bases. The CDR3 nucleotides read TGTGCCAGCAGCTTAACGTTTGGAGCGGGGGAATCCTACAATGAGCAGTTCTTC. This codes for CASSLTFGAGESYNEQFF.